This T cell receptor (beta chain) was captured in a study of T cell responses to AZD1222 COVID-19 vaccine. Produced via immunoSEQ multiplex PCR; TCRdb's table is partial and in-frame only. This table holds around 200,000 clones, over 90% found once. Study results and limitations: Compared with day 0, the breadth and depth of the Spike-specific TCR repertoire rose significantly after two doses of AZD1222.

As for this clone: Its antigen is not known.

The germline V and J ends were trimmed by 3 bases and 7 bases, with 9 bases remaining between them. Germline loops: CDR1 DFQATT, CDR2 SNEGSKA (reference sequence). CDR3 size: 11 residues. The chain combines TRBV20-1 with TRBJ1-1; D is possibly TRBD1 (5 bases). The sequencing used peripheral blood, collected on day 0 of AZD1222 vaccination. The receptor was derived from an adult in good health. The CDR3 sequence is CSASWGLEAFF. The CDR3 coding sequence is TGCAGTGCTAGTTGGGGACTTGAAGCTTTCTTT.